This entry lists 29 T cell receptor beta chains sequenced from one sample in a study of cytomegalovirus exposure and HLA in healthy donors. Primers: 60 Vbeta forward and 13 Jbeta reverse. Produced via immunoSEQ multiplex PCR; TCRdb's table is partial and in-frame only. The data contain around 54,000 clones, roughly 75% of them seen just once; the ten biggest clones take up approximately 7.7%. Sequencing used PBMCs. The receptor set was obtained from a young man in good health and CMV-seropositive.

The gene calls are TRBV27 and TRBJ2-7; 10 bases are a match to TRBD2. This CDR3 is 16 amino acids long. With V trimmed by 3 bases and J by 3 bases, 8 bases remained unmatched. Per the germline V gene, CDR1 is MNHEY and CDR2 is SMNVEV (reference sequence). CDR3 in DNA: TGTGCCAGCAGTTTGGGAAAGCGGGGGGGCCGCTACGAGCAGTACTTC. It is translated as CASSLGKRGGRYEQYF.

This clone was counted only a few times. CDR3 nucleotides: TGTGCCAGCAGCTTGCGGTGGAGTGATAATTCACCCCTCCACTTT. It specifies CASSLRWSDNSPLHF. The chain links TRBV5-6 to TRBJ1-6; no reliable D call. This CDR3 is built from 15 residues. CDR1 SGHDT and CDR2 YYEEEE come from the germline V gene. V was clipped by 1 base and J by 5 bases, with 10 bases between them.

This clone showed up just once. J is TRBJ1-2 and V is TRBV27, with D tentatively TRBD1 (6 bases). The CDR3 loop spans 16 amino acids. Germline V gene sequence: CDR1 MNHEY, CDR2 SMNVEV (reference sequence). V was clipped by 2 bases and J by 0 bases, with 13 bases between them. CDR3 in amino acids: CASSLQGPPANYGYTF. CDR3 bases: TGTGCCAGCAGTTTACAGGGGCCCCCTGCTAACTATGGCTACACCTTC.

The J gene is TRBJ1-2, the V gene TRBV9; no firm D call. Trimming shortened V by 0 bases and J by 6 bases, and 6 bases separated the two germline ends. Germline V gene sequence: CDR1 SGDLS, CDR2 YYNGEE. The CDR3 extends over 12 amino acids. CDR3 region: CASSVVENGYTF. Here the CDR3 DNA reads TGTGCCAGCAGCGTAGTCGAGAATGGCTACACCTTC. The complete variable domain, with remaining parts taken from reference TRBV9 and TRBJ1-2, reads DSGVTQTPKHLITATGQRVTLRCSPRSGDLSVYWYQQSLDQGLQFLIQYYNGEERAKGNILERFSAQQFPDLHSELNLSSLELGDSALYFCASSVVENGYTFGSGTRLTVV.

The chain couples TRBV19 to TRBJ1-4, with 9 bases fitting TRBD1. The ends lost 9 bases at V and 8 bases at J; junction bases unmatched: 16. CDR1 and CDR2 from the germline V gene are LNHDA and SQIVND (reference sequence). The length of the CDR3 is 16 residues. CDR3 sequence: CASRDRDGGGSEKLFF. The CDR3 DNA follows: TGTGCCAGCCGGGACAGGGATGGTGGGGGGTCGGAAAAACTGTTTTTT.

The rearrangement uses TRBV11-2 and TRBJ2-7; 9 nucleotides align to TRBD2. Germline CDR1 and CDR2: SGHAT and FQNNGV. The CDR3 is 16 residues long. The V segment lost 5 bases and the J segment 7 bases; nucleotides outside the gene matches: 15. The CDR3 region is CASSSIPYLAGSEQYF. CDR3 bases: TGTGCCAGCAGCAGTATACCCTACCTAGCGGGGAGTGAGCAGTACTTC.

The rearrangement joins TRBV7-6 to TRBJ1-2; the D gene is possibly TRBD1 (5 bases). Per germline, CDR1 SGHVS and CDR2 FNYEAQ. V lost 3 bases to trimming and J lost 0 bases, with 14 bases between them. This CDR3 has 16 residues. The CDR3 region is CASSLTAGGTNYGYTF. The CDR3 DNA follows: TGTGCCAGCAGCTTGACAGCCGGGGGAACTAACTATGGCTACACCTTC. The full variable domain, in which reference TRBV7-6 and TRBJ1-2 provide the parts outside the CDR3, is GAGVSQSPRYKVTKRGQDVALRCDPISGHVSLYWYRQALGQGPEFLTYFNYEAQQDKSGLPNDRFSAERPEGSISTLTIQRTEQRDSAMYRCASSLTAGGTNYGYTFGSGTRLTVV.

The genes are TRBV16 and TRBJ1-5; D unresolved. CDR1 is KGHSY, CDR2 FQNENV, per germline. The V end lost 3 bases, the J end lost 0 bases, and 9 bases lay between the germline ends. CDR3 length: 15 residues. The CDR3: CASSHPGYSNQPQHF. In DNA form, the CDR3 reads TGTGCCAGCAGCCATCCGGGTTATAGCAATCAGCCCCAGCATTTT.

This clone was seen a handful of times. V gene TRBV15 combines with J gene TRBJ1-5; D is undetermined. This CDR3 is built from 13 residues. In germline, CDR1 is LNHNV, CDR2 YYDKDF (reference sequence). Trimming took off 4 bases at V and 6 bases at J, with 10 bases between the two ends. CDR3 sequence (DNA): TGTGCCACCAGCACGGCAGCGGTTCAGCCCCAGCATTTT. This translates into CATSTAAVQPQHF. The full variable domain, in which reference TRBV15 and TRBJ1-5 provide the parts outside the CDR3, is DAMVIQNPRYQVTQFGKPVTLSCSQTLNHNVMYWYQQKSSQAPKLLFHYYDKDFNNEADTPDNFQSRRPNTSFCFLDIRSPGLGDTAMYLCATSTAAVQPQHFGDGTRLSIL.

The V and J genes are TRBV5-4 and TRBJ2-1, with 7 positions matching TRBD1. Losses at the gene ends were 3 bases for V and 6 bases for J; bases not matched to a gene: 12. CDR3 length: 16 amino acids. Germline loops: CDR1 SGHNT, CDR2 YYREEE (reference sequence). CDR3 sequence: CASSSLDREYGNEQFF. The DNA for the CDR3 is TGTGCCAGCAGCTCCCTCGACAGGGAGTATGGCAATGAGCAGTTCTTC.

This chain joins TRBV7-9 and TRBJ1-4, with no clear D. Germline-derived CDR1 and CDR2 are SEHNR and FQNEAQ (reference sequence). Trimming shortened V by 0 bases and J by 5 bases, and 16 bases separated the two germline ends. The CDR3 consists of 17 residues. CDR3 amino acids: CASSLAGSQYANEKLFF. CDR3 in DNA: TGTGCCAGCAGCTTAGCGGGGAGCCAATACGCCAATGAAAAACTGTTTTTT.

The V call is TRBV6-6, the J call TRBJ1-2, with D possibly matching TRBD1 (6 bases). The germline gives CDR1 MNHNY, CDR2 SVGAGI (reference sequence). The CDR3 length is 14 residues. Trimming shortened V by 6 bases and J by 2 bases, and 13 bases separated the two germline ends. The CDR3 protein is CASRLGGSNYGYTF. Written as DNA, the CDR3 is TGTGCCAGCAGACTTGGGGGCAGCAACTATGGCTACACCTTC.

This clone has just one count. This chain uses TRBV30 with TRBJ2-3; no definite D call. Germline values: CDR1 GTSNPN, CDR2 SVGIG (reference sequence). V gave up 3 bases and J gave up 3 bases, with 13 bases separating them. The CDR3 runs 14 residues. The CDR3 bases are TGTGCCTGGAGGAGAGTCCTGCGGACAGATACGCAGTATTTT. Protein sequence: CAWRRVLRTDTQYF.

This clone came up a few times. The chain couples TRBV7-6 to TRBJ1-3; the D gene is possibly TRBD1 (6 bases). The germline V gene has CDR1 SGHVS and CDR2 FNYEAQ. The V end lost 4 bases, the J end lost 6 bases, and 16 bases lay between the germline ends. The CDR3 covers 15 residues. The CDR3, as DNA: TGTGCCAGCAGCTGGGCCACCGGGACAAAAAACACCATATATTTT. Translated: CASSWATGTKNTIYF.

The chain employs TRBV19 and TRBJ1-4; unclear D gene. Germline CDR1 LNHDA, CDR2 SQIVND (reference sequence). The CDR3 spans 12 residues. V was shortened by 6 bases and J by 8 bases, with 10 bases between the two germline ends. The chain's CDR3 is CASSPAREKLFF. CDR3 nucleotide sequence: TGTGCCAGTAGCCCTGCGAGGGAAAAACTGTTTTTT.

The chain employs TRBV13 and TRBJ2-1, with a weak D call TRBD1 (6 bases). The germline V gene encodes CDR1 PRHDT and CDR2 FYEKMQ (reference sequence). V was trimmed by 0 bases and J by 10 bases, leaving 13 bases between them. The CDR3 totals 14 residues. The CDR3, as DNA: TGTGCCAGCAGCTTAGGCGGCAACAGGGCCGAGCAGTTCTTC. Amino acid sequence: CASSLGGNRAEQFF.

The chain is built from TRBV6-6 and TRBJ1-5; a possible D gene is TRBD1 (5 bases). This CDR3 spans 15 amino acids. V lost 2 bases and J 0 bases, leaving 8 bases between the germline ends. Germline-derived CDR1 and CDR2 are MNHNY and SVGAGI (reference sequence). CDR3 region: CASSYVGASNQPQHF. Here the CDR3 DNA reads TGTGCCAGCAGTTACGTTGGGGCTAGCAATCAGCCCCAGCATTTT.

This clone appeared a few times. The chain carries TRBV11-3 and TRBJ1-1, with TRBD1 identical over 7 bases. Germline V lookup: CDR1 SGHNT, CDR2 YENEEA. The CDR3 totals 16 residues. After removal of 1 base from V and 1 base from J, the junction contained 6 bases not matched to a gene. The CDR3 protein is CASSLGRDSANTEAFF. The CDR3 nucleotides read TGTGCCAGCAGCTTAGGCCGGGACAGTGCGAACACTGAAGCTTTCTTT.

This chain links TRBV11-2 with TRBJ2-7; maybe TRBD2 (7 bases). V was pared by 4 bases and J by 6 bases, with 22 bases between. CDR3 length: 16 residues. In germline, CDR1 is SGHAT, CDR2 FQNNGV. Here the CDR3 reads CASSSRLSAGAGEQYF. In DNA form, the CDR3 reads TGTGCCAGCAGCTCACGCTTATCGGCGGGGGCGGGCGAGCAGTACTTC.

The V call is TRBV30, the J call TRBJ1-3; no reliable D call. Trimming removed 1 base from V and 4 bases from J, with 11 bases in between. CDR3 length: 14 residues. CDR1 GTSNPN and CDR2 SVGIG come from the germline V gene (reference sequence). The CDR3 is CAWSALVPGNTIYF. Written as DNA, the CDR3 is TGTGCCTGGAGTGCCCTTGTTCCCGGAAACACCATATATTTT.

In nucleotides, the CDR3 is TGCGCCAGCAGCTCAGGACTAGCGGGGGGGCCCGTTCTGGACGAGCAGTACTTC. Amino acids: CASSSGLAGGPVLDEQYF. The V gene is TRBV5-1, the J gene TRBJ2-7; 15 nucleotides agree with TRBD2. The CDR3 length is 18 residues. V dropped 3 bases and J dropped 5; count of bases not matched to a gene: 12. Germline lookup yields CDR1 SGHRS and CDR2 YFSETQ.

This clone appeared a few times. This chain connects TRBV6-5 to TRBJ1-1, with a tentative D call TRBD1 (5 bases). Germline V gene lookup returns CDR1 MNHEY and CDR2 SVGAGI. The CDR3 sequence is 15 residues long. V was trimmed by 0 bases and J by 5 bases, leaving 13 bases between them. The CDR3 reads CASSYSNKGATEAFF. The CDR3 DNA reads TGTGCCAGCAGTTACTCGAACAAAGGGGCGACTGAAGCTTTCTTT.

The CDR3 here is CAWSKDRTHYGYTF. The CDR3 region has the DNA TGTGCCTGGAGCAAAGACAGGACCCACTATGGCTACACCTTC. The chain is built from TRBV30 and TRBJ1-2; D perhaps matches TRBD1 (6 bases). The CDR3 spans 14 residues. Germline V lookup: CDR1 GTSNPN, CDR2 SVGIG (reference sequence). V lost 3 bases, J lost 3 bases, and 14 bases lay in between. Based on the CDR3 plus reference TRBV30 and TRBJ1-2, the full variable domain is SQTIHQWPATLVQPVGSPLSLECTVEGTSNPNLYWYRQAAGRGLQLLFYSVGIGQISSEVPQNLSASRPQDRQFILSSKKLLLSDSGFYLCAWSKDRTHYGYTFGSGTRLTVV.

The V call is TRBV27, the J call TRBJ2-3; D ambiguous. V was clipped by 6 bases and J by 3 bases, with 7 bases between them. The CDR3 runs 12 residues. Germline V gene sequence: CDR1 MNHEY, CDR2 SMNVEV (reference sequence). The DNA of the CDR3 is TGTGCCAGCAGCGCCGGGACAGATACGCAGTATTTT. Its protein is CASSAGTDTQYF.

This rearrangement joins TRBV7-7 to TRBJ2-3, with 8 bases that match TRBD2. V lost 5 bases, J lost 8 bases, and 15 bases stayed unmatched. CDR1 is SSHAT and CDR2 is FNYEAQ in the germline V gene (reference sequence). This CDR3 contains 16 residues. DNA for the CDR3: TGTGCCAGCAGCCCCGGGGATAGCGGGACCTTGGGTACGCAGTATTTT. Protein sequence: CASSPGDSGTLGTQYF. Combining the CDR3 with reference TRBV7-7 and TRBJ2-3 gives the whole variable domain GAGVSQSPRYKVTKRGQDVTLRCDPISSHATLYWYQQALGQGPEFLTYFNYEAQPDKSGLPSDRFSAERPEGSISTLTIQRTEQRDSAMYRCASSPGDSGTLGTQYFGPGTRLTVL.

The chain couples TRBV28 to TRBJ2-7; the match to TRBD1 covers 10 bases. V gave up 6 bases and J gave up 5 bases; unmatched junction bases: 10. The CDR3 contains 15 residues. Germline CDR1 and CDR2: MDHEN and SYDVKM. Here the CDR3 DNA reads TGTGCCAGCAGACAGGGACAGGGGTTTTCAAACGAGCAGTACTTC. Translating gives CASRQGQGFSNEQYF.

The chain combines TRBV7-9 with TRBJ2-5; no firm D call. With 3 bases removed from V and 4 bases from J, the gap between germline ends came to 12 bases. This CDR3 contains 14 residues. The germline gives CDR1 SEHNR, CDR2 FQNEAQ (reference sequence). The DNA of the CDR3 is TGTGCCAGCAGCTTCGTGGGCACCCGAGAGACCCAGTACTTC. This gives the protein CASSFVGTRETQYF.

The V call is TRBV9, the J call TRBJ2-6; D possibly corresponds to TRBD2 (5 bases). This CDR3 comprises 17 residues. In germline, CDR1 is SGDLS, CDR2 YYNGEE. V lost 2 bases and J lost 2, with 14 bases in between. The CDR3 DNA reads as TGTGCCAGCAGCGTGTACAGAGGGAAACCTGGGGCCAACGTCCTGACTTTC. This sequence encodes CASSVYRGKPGANVLTF.

The chain joins TRBV28 to TRBJ1-5; weak D call: TRBD1 (5 bases). This CDR3 has 14 amino acids. CDR1 is MDHEN, CDR2 SYDVKM, per germline. Trimming took 6 bases from V and 4 from J, leaving 13 bases between them. The DNA of the CDR3 is TGTGCCAGCAGCTTCTTGGGGGGGAATCAGCCCCAGCATTTT. This sequence encodes CASSFLGGNQPQHF.